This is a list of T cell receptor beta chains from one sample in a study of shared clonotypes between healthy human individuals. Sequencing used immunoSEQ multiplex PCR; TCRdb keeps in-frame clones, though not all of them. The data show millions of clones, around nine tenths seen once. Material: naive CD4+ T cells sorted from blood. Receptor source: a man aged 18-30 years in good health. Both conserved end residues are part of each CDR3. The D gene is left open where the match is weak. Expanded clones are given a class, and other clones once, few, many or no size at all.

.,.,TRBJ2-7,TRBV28,CASSSSTYEQYF,TGTGCCAGCAGCTCAAGCACCTACGAGCAGTACTTC
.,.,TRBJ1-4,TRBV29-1,CSVGGRANEKLFF,TGCAGCGTTGGTGGGCGCGCTAATGAAAAACTGTTTTTT
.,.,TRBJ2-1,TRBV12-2,CASRTGTSGAYFWNEQFF,TGTGCAAGTCGCACGGGGACTAGCGGGGCCTACTTTTGGAATGAGCAGTTCTTC
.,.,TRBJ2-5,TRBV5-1,CASTYLGGATGQETQYF,TGCGCCAGCACTTACTTAGGGGGGGCGACGGGACAAGAGACCCAGTACTTC
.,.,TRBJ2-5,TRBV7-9,CASSLARAEETQYF,TGTGCCAGCAGCTTAGCGCGGGCAGAAGAGACCCAGTACTTC
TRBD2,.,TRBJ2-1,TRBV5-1,CASSLTSAKTYNEQFF,TGCGCCAGCAGCTTAACTAGCGCAAAGACCTACAATGAGCAGTTCTTC
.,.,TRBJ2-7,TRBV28,CASSSGRAEQYF,TGTGCCAGCAGTTCAGGTCGGGCCGAGCAGTACTTC
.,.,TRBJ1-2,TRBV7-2,CASSLGRGNYGYTF,TGTGCCAGCAGCTTAGGGAGGGGAAACTATGGCTACACCTTC
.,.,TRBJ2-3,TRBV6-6,CASTSRDPSDTQYF,TGTGCCAGCACCTCCCGGGACCCCTCAGATACGCAGTATTTT
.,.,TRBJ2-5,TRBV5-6,CASSLGVKETQYF,TGTGCCAGCAGCTTGGGAGTTAAGGAGACCCAGTACTTC
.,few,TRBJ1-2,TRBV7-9,CASSYRAGYGYTF,TGTGCCAGCAGCTATCGGGCTGGCTATGGCTACACCTTC
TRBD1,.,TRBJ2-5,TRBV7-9,CASSFDTGAEQYF,TGTGCCAGCAGCTTCGATACAGGGGCAGAGCAGTACTTC
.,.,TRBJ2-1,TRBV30,CAWSGLAHYNEQFF,TGTGCCTGGAGTGGGTTAGCGCACTACAATGAGCAGTTCTTC
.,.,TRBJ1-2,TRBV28,CASSLEGGGFGYTF,TGTGCCAGCAGTTTGGAGGGGGGAGGCTTTGGCTACACCTTC
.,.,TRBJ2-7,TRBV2,CASSVRHYEQYF,TGTGCCAGCAGTGTAAGGCACTACGAGCAGTACTTC
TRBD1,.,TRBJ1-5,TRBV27,CASSSRQGSWLDQPQHF,TGTGCCAGCAGTTCTCGACAGGGATCGTGGCTAGATCAGCCCCAGCATTTT
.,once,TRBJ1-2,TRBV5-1,CASSSAINYGYTF,TGCGCCAGCAGCTCCGCGATTAACTATGGCTACACCTTC
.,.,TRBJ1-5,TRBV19,CASSVVAANQPQHF,TGTGCCAGTAGCGTCGTGGCAGCCAATCAGCCCCAGCATTTT
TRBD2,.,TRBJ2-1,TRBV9,CASSVLAGGHNEQFF,TGTGCCAGCAGCGTTTTGGCGGGAGGCCATAATGAGCAGTTCTTC
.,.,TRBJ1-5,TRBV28,CASSELIGGYRNQPQHF,TGTGCCAGCAGTGAACTCATCGGGGGGTACCGCAATCAGCCCCAGCATTTT
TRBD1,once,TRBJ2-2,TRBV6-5,CASSYRDRGTGELFF,TGTGCCAGCAGTTACCGGGACAGAGGGACCGGGGAGCTGTTTTTT
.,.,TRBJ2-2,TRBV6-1,CASSPQGGYGGELFF,TGTGCCAGCAGCCCCCAAGGGGGGTACGGCGGGGAGCTGTTTTTT
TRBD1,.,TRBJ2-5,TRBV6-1,CASSEGTGPQETQYF,TGTGCCAGCAGTGAAGGGACAGGCCCTCAAGAGACCCAGTACTTC
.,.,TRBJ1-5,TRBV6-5,CASSRGSNQPQHF,TGTGCCAGCAGCCGAGGTAGCAATCAGCCCCAGCATTTT
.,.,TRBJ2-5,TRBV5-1,CASSLSTSTGETQYF,TGCGCCAGCAGCTTGAGTACCTCGACGGGGGAGACCCAGTACTTC